Listed here are 28 T cell receptor beta chains from one sample, sequenced in a study of blood T cell repertoires in COVID-19. Clones were sequenced by immunoSEQ multiplex PCR, and TCRdb holds only the in-frame ones, with some missing. The repertoire holds roughly 70,000 clones, with around 79% as singletons. The material sequenced was peripheral blood. All receptors come from a man aged 55 to 70 with acute or convalescent COVID-19.

J is TRBJ1-2 and V is TRBV4-1, with D possibly being TRBD1 (6 bases). V was trimmed by 0 bases and J by 7 bases, leaving 15 bases between them. This CDR3 is 15 amino acids long. In germline, CDR1 is MGHRA, CDR2 YSYEKL. In DNA, the CDR3 is TGCGCCAGCAGCCAAGATTTGGGGGGGCGGTTTGGCTACACCTTC. It yields the protein CASSQDLGGRFGYTF.

This clone has a handful of counts. The chain uses TRBV6-2 or TRBV6-3 and TRBJ1-5; 12 bases are a match to TRBD1. Germline values: CDR1 MNHEY, CDR2 SVGEGT. The trim removed 5 bases at V and 3 bases at J, leaving 11 bases unmatched. The CDR3 is 18 residues long. The CDR3 coding sequence is TGTGCCAGCAGTCGGCGGGACAGGGGGCCCAACCTCAATCAGCCCCAGCATTTT. Its translation: CASSRRDRGPNLNQPQHF.

The J gene is TRBJ1-3, the V gene TRBV10-3; D not resolved. Trimming removed 0 bases from V and 0 bases from J, with 12 bases in between. The CDR3 is made up of 17 amino acids. Germline V gene sequence: CDR1 ENHRY, CDR2 SYGVKD. CDR3 protein: CAISESAGADSGNTIYF. The CDR3 coding sequence is TGTGCCATCAGTGAGTCAGCGGGCGCAGACTCTGGAAACACCATATATTTT.

The count of this clone is one. J is TRBJ1-5 and V is TRBV28; D gene uncertain. The germline V gene encodes CDR1 MDHEN and CDR2 SYDVKM. V was cut by 5 bases and J by 6 bases, with 8 bases left in between. The CDR3 is 12 amino acids. The chain's CDR3 is CASSTGGQPQHF. CDR3 DNA sequence: TGTGCCAGCAGTACCGGAGGTCAGCCCCAGCATTTT. Complete variable domain (other parts from reference TRBV28 and TRBJ1-5): DVKVTQSSRYLVKRTGEKVFLECVQDMDHENMFWYRQDPGLGLRLIYFSYDVKMKEKGDIPEGYSVSREKKERFSLILESASTNQTSMYLCASSTGGQPQHFGDGTRLSIL.

This clone was seen ten or more times. The CDR3, as DNA: TGCGCCAGCAGCACAGATAGCAATCAGCCCCAGCATTTT. This sequence encodes CASSTDSNQPQHF. The rearrangement joins TRBV5-1 to TRBJ1-5, with D uncertain. Trimming removed 4 bases at V and 0 bases at J, with 5 bases between. The CDR3 has 13 amino acids. From germline, CDR1 is SGHRS and CDR2 YFSETQ.

The chain uses TRBV14 and TRBJ2-4, with TRBD1 as a possible D gene (5 bases). Looked up from germline, CDR1 is SGHDN and CDR2 is FVKESK. CDR3 length equals 13 residues. V lost 1 base to trimming and J lost 11 bases, with 12 bases between them. The CDR3 DNA is TGTGCCAGCAGCCAAGTGAGGCAGGGCTTTCAGTACTTC. This translates into CASSQVRQGFQYF.

This clone occurred many times. J is TRBJ2-1 and V is TRBV9; 11 nucleotides align to TRBD1. Germline V CDR1 and CDR2: SGDLS, YYNGEE. The CDR3 contains 15 residues. V lost 6 bases, J lost 9 bases, and 11 bases stayed unmatched. In nucleotides, the CDR3 is TGTGCCAGCAACCTTAGGACAGGGGGCCGTTCTGAGCAGTTCTTC. Protein product: CASNLRTGGRSEQFF.

The chain has TRBV5-6 and TRBJ2-7; 7 bases map to TRBD1. With 1 base clipped from V and 10 bases from J, the junction kept 8 bases outside the gene matches. The CDR3 spans 13 residues. Per the germline V gene, CDR1 is SGHDT and CDR2 is YYEEEE. This chain's CDR3 is CASSLKGAHTQYV. DNA for the CDR3: TGTGCCAGCAGCTTGAAGGGGGCCCACACACAGTACGTC.

This chain links TRBV28 with TRBJ2-7, with TRBD2 matching 8 bases. V was clipped by 2 bases and J by 3 bases; unmatched bases: 6. The germline CDR1 and CDR2 sequences are MDHEN and SYDVKM. The CDR3 sequence is 15 residues long. In DNA, the CDR3 is TGTGCCAGCAGTTTAGCGGGAGGAAACCACTACGAGCAGTACTTC. This codes for CASSLAGGNHYEQYF.

This clone has just one count. The J gene is TRBJ2-1, the V gene TRBV12-3 or TRBV12-4, with D possibly being TRBD2 (5 bases). There are 12 residues in the CDR3. Trimming removed 3 bases at V and 7 bases at J, with 7 bases between. The CDR3 DNA follows: TGTGCCAGCAGTTTGGAGGTGAATGAGCAGTTCTTC. Its protein is CASSLEVNEQFF.

The chain links TRBV11-3 to TRBJ2-1; D unclear. Germline values: CDR1 SGHNT, CDR2 YENEEA. V shed 2 bases and J shed 7 bases, with 15 bases lying between them. The length of the CDR3 is 15 residues. DNA of the CDR3: TGTGCCAGCAGCTTACACTCAGCAGGTAAAAATGAGCAGTTCTTC. Translated: CASSLHSAGKNEQFF.

This clone was seen a few times. The J gene is TRBJ2-3, the V gene TRBV3-1 (or the pseudogene TRBV3-2); D might be TRBD2 (5 bases). Germline V CDR1 and CDR2: LGHDT, YNNKEL (reference sequence). The CDR3 runs to 13 residues. V was shortened by 1 base and J by 4 bases, with 6 bases between the two germline ends. This CDR3 reads CASSQGESDTQYF. The CDR3 DNA sequence: TGTGCCAGCAGCCAAGGGGAGTCAGATACGCAGTATTTT.

This clone was seen only a few times. The CDR3 DNA sequence: TGTGCCAGCAGCTTAGATGGAGGACGGTCCGATGAGCAGTTCTTC. It translates to CASSLDGGRSDEQFF. V and J are TRBV7-3 and TRBJ2-1, with TRBD2 as a possible D gene (5 bases). The V gene's germline CDR1 is SGHTA and CDR2 FQGTGA. The V end lost 2 bases, the J end lost 8 bases, and 16 bases lay between the germline ends. The length of the CDR3 is 15 residues.

V usage is TRBV24-1 and J usage is TRBJ1-2, with D possibly being TRBD1 (6 bases). Germline V gives CDR1 KGHDR, CDR2 SFDVKD. Deletions cut 3 bases from V and 2 bases from J, with 18 bases between. CDR3 length equals 17 residues. Here the CDR3 DNA reads TGTGCCACCAGTGATCCGAATCCTACAGGGTCAAACTATGGCTACACCTTC. It encodes CATSDPNPTGSNYGYTF.

The V and J genes are TRBV7-4 and TRBJ1-5, with 8 bases aligning to TRBD1. Germline V gene lookup returns CDR1 SGHVT and CDR2 SQSDAQ. Trimming at V came to 2 bases and at J to 0 bases, leaving 12 bases not matched to a gene. The CDR3 totals 19 residues. The CDR3, as DNA: TGTGCCAGCAGCTTAAAGGCAGGGGGCAAATATAATAGCAATCAGCCCCAGCATTTT. Amino acid sequence: CASSLKAGGKYNSNQPQHF.

V and J are TRBV6-1 and TRBJ1-6; possibly TRBD1 for D (5 bases). CDR1 is MNHNS and CDR2 is SASEGT in the germline V gene. The length of the CDR3 is 14 residues. Trimming left V 3 bases short and J 7 bases short, with 10 bases between. The CDR3 nucleotides are TGTGCCAGCAGTGACAGGGCCGGGAATTCACCCCTCCACTTT. Translated: CASSDRAGNSPLHF.

The V gene is TRBV7-9, the J gene TRBJ2-2; TRBD2 is a possible D gene (5 bases). Trimming shortened V by 1 base and J by 8 bases, and 11 bases separated the two germline ends. Germline assignment: CDR1 SEHNR and CDR2 FQNEAQ (reference sequence). The CDR3 has 14 residues. CDR3 bases: TGTGCCAGCAGCTTAGAACTGTGGACTGGGGAGCTGTTTTTT. Amino acid sequence: CASSLELWTGELFF. Drawing the rest from reference TRBV7-9 and TRBJ2-2, the complete variable domain is DTGVSQNPRHKITKRGQNVTFRCDPISEHNRLYWYRQTLGQGPEFLTYFQNEAQLEKSRLLSDRFSAERPKGSFSTLEIQRTEQGDSAMYLCASSLELWTGELFFGEGSRLTVL.

This chain connects TRBV27 to TRBJ1-1; 9 nucleotides match TRBD1. With V trimmed by 5 bases and J by 1 base, 2 bases remained unmatched. The CDR3 extends over 14 amino acids. Looked up from germline, CDR1 is MNHEY and CDR2 is SMNVEV (reference sequence). The chain's CDR3 is CASSRTGENTEAFF. The DNA of the CDR3 is TGTGCCAGCAGTCGGACAGGGGAGAACACTGAAGCTTTCTTT.

This clone has just one count. The gene calls are TRBV7-2 and TRBJ2-3; the match to TRBD1 covers 7 bases. The CDR3 totals 13 residues. Trimming at V came to 4 bases and at J to 6 bases, leaving 4 bases not matched to a gene. Germline loops: CDR1 SGHTA, CDR2 FQGNSA. The CDR3 nucleotides are TGTGCCAGCAGCTCCTTGGGACAGGATACGCAGTATTTT. Its protein is CASSSLGQDTQYF.

This sequence joins TRBV3-1 (or the pseudogene TRBV3-2) and TRBJ2-5; D might be TRBD1 (5 bases). The CDR3 consists of 15 residues. Germline-derived CDR1 and CDR2 are LGHDT and YNNKEL (reference sequence). V was shortened by 3 bases and J by 5 bases, with 16 bases between the two germline ends. The CDR3 reads CASSHLFQGWETQYF. The CDR3 DNA is TGTGCCAGCAGCCACCTCTTTCAGGGTTGGGAGACCCAGTACTTC.

J is TRBJ1-5 and V is TRBV12-5; maybe TRBD1 (5 bases). Looked up from germline, CDR1 is LGHNT and CDR2 is FRNRAP. The CDR3 length is 15 residues. Between the trimmed V and J ends, which lost 1 base and 3 bases, there was a span of 10 bases. Here the CDR3 DNA reads TGTGCTAGTGGTTTGGCCCAGGGCGTCAATCAGCCCCAGCATTTT. Protein: CASGLAQGVNQPQHF.

V and J are TRBV24-1 and TRBJ2-1; TRBD2 matches at 12 bases. Losses at the gene ends were 2 bases for V and 2 bases for J; bases not matched to a gene: 12. The length of the CDR3 is 20 residues. Germline assignment: CDR1 KGHDR and CDR2 SFDVKD. The CDR3 DNA reads TGTGCCACCAGTGATTCACTAGCGGGAGGCAACCGAGGGGCCTACAATGAGCAGTTCTTC. Residues: CATSDSLAGGNRGAYNEQFF.

The V gene is TRBV2, the J gene TRBJ2-3; no firm D call. With 2 bases removed from V and 5 bases from J, the gap between germline ends came to 5 bases. There are 12 residues in the CDR3. Germline assignment: CDR1 SNHLY and CDR2 FYNNEI. The CDR3 sequence: CASSESLDTQYF. CDR3 coding DNA: TGTGCCAGCAGTGAATCCCTAGATACGCAGTATTTT. Full variable domain (rest looked up from reference TRBV2 and TRBJ2-3): EPEVTQTPSHQVTQMGQEVILRCVPISNHLYFYWYRQILGQKVEFLVSFYNNEISEKSEIFDDQFSVERPDGSNFTLKIRSTKLEDSAMYFCASSESLDTQYFGPGTRLTVL.

The rearrangement links TRBV6-1 to TRBJ2-2; 13 positions match TRBD2. This CDR3 region has 19 residues. Germline lookup yields CDR1 MNHNS and CDR2 SASEGT. J lost 4 bases, V lost 5 bases, and 13 bases had no gene match. CDR3 amino acids: CASSKELAGGSSSTGELFF. The CDR3 coding sequence is TGTGCCAGCAGTAAAGAACTAGCGGGGGGGTCGTCGAGCACCGGGGAGCTGTTTTTT.

This rearrangement joins TRBV2 to TRBJ1-5; 10 nucleotides agree with TRBD1. The germline CDR1 and CDR2 sequences are SNHLY and FYNNEI. The CDR3 is 20 amino acids. The ends lost 7 bases at V and 0 bases at J; junction bases unmatched: 18. The CDR3 reads CASNSYRGTGVPISNQPQHF. CDR3 coding DNA: TGTGCCAGCAACTCATACCGCGGGACAGGGGTCCCTATTAGCAATCAGCCCCAGCATTTT.

The chain has TRBV7-3 and TRBJ2-3; 13 bases are shared with TRBD2. V dropped 5 bases and J dropped 6; count of bases not matched to a gene: 2. This CDR3 has 14 residues. Germline CDR1 SGHTA, CDR2 FQGTGA. The CDR3 DNA follows: TGTGCCAGCAGCCAGACTAGCGGGGGGGATACGCAGTATTTT. It is translated as CASSQTSGGDTQYF.

The chain employs TRBV19 and TRBJ2-3; the D is unclear. Germline V gene lookup returns CDR1 LNHDA and CDR2 SQIVND (reference sequence). V was trimmed by 8 bases and J by 5 bases, leaving 8 bases between them. This CDR3 has 11 amino acids. CDR3 sequence: CASGHIDTQYF. The CDR3 DNA sequence: TGTGCCAGTGGCCACATAGATACGCAGTATTTT.

CDR3 residues: CAWSRGNYGYTF. CDR3 nucleotides: TGTGCCTGGAGCAGGGGCAACTATGGCTACACCTTC. V usage is TRBV30 and J usage is TRBJ1-2; TRBD1 might be the D (6 bases). The CDR3 is 12 residues long. Germline V gene data show CDR1 as GTSNPN and CDR2 as SVGIG (reference sequence). V was clipped by 3 bases and J by 2 bases, with 7 bases between them.